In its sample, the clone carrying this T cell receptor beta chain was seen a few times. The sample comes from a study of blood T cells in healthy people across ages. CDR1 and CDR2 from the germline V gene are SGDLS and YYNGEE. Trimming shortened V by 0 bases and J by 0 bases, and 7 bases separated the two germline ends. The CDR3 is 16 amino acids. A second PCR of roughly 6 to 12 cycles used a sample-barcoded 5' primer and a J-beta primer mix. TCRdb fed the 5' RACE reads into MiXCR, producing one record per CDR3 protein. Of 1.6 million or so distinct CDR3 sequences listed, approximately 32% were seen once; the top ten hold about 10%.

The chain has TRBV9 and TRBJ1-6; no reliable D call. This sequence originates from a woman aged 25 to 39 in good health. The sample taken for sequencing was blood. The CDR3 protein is CASSVEASSYNSPLHF. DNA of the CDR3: TGTGCCAGCAGCGTAGAGGCGAGCTCCTATAATTCACCCCTCCACTTT. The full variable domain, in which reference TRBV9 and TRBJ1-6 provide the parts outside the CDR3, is DSGVTQTPKHLITATGQRVTLRCSPRSGDLSVYWYQQSLDQGLQFLIQYYNGEERAKGNILERFSAQQFPDLHSELNLSSLELGDSALYFCASSVEASSYNSPLHFGNGTRLTVT.